This T cell receptor beta chain was recovered during a study of cytomegalovirus exposure and HLA in healthy donors (dated by TCRdb to 2017 to 2019). Context from the whole study: An earlier analysis of approximately 600 of the donors reported approximately 270 Gb of sequence data and around 110 million unique TCR beta sequences from about 179 million T cells. An early release that covered some 630 HLA-typed donors contained around 330 gigabases of sequencing data and around 80 million unique TCR sequences. The genetic ancestry cluster associated with self-reported Caucasian donors included around 76% of the roughly 400 genotyped donors. The study was designed to test whether signatures of past pathogen exposure could be identified by cataloging public T cell receptors. Using immunosequencing, the study profiled T cell repertoires from about 610 subjects and related those repertoires to cytomegalovirus serostatus. A separate validation cohort of roughly 110 different subjects was used in addition to the 666-subject first cohort. To predict cytomegalovirus infection status, the study brought together high-throughput TCR immunosequencing, statistical association of individual TCRs with disease status, and machine learning. A later analysis re-examined previously published TCR beta repertoires from more than 650 donors and added high-resolution HLA genotyping to investigate patterns of TCR occurrence. Rather than drawing on any new phenotypic data, the later analysis identified candidate immune exposures from TCR beta sequences and the way those sequences occurred across donors. An earlier analysis of around 580 of the donors used high-throughput TCR beta sequencing to judge whether each TCR beta V gene segment behaved as functional or pseudogenic. Donor age, sex, ethnicity and CMV serostatus were collected together with the repertoire data. Genome-wide SNP genotypes for about 60% of the roughly 670 donors were used in a later genetic analysis, which treated that subset as a discovery cohort. Every discovery cohort repertoire had been produced on one sequencing platform. HLA typing included class I and class II loci at four-digit resolution. The number of donors typed differed by locus, with 629-630 for A, B, C, DRB1 and DQB1, around 500 for DQA1, 606 for DPA1, and over 400 for DPB1. Roughly 5 DR-DQ haplotypes were handled as single units for association and clustering, since linkage in the cohort was strong. Among about 370 genotyped donors of the cohort, an average of around 220,000 unique TCR beta nucleotide sequences was sequenced per donor, of which roughly 18% were non-productive. What the work shows at the level of the full study, not this receptor alone: Some IMGT-functional V segments, including TRBV6-2 and TRBV6-3, could not be told apart with the 87-base-pair reads, so those segments were excluded. According to a later genetic analysis, donors in an Asian-associated ancestry cluster had fewer N-insertions in productive TCRs than the approximately 700-donor mean. A later analysis reported that several top co-occurrence clusters appeared linked to parvovirus B19, influenza, CMV and Epstein-Barr virus. A later analysis found that HLA-associated TCR beta chains were more clonally expanded and had lower generation probabilities than equally common non-associated chains. The authors suggested that the approach could potentially be generalized to other disease states and immunological phenotypes. Roughly uniform sequencing depth across donors was assumed in presence/absence analyses, although this assumption may not hold. Most TCR sequences were seen in very few donors, while some public TCRs were found in many individuals. The study listed approximately 150 TCR beta chains as associated with cytomegalovirus. In a later analysis, TCR association rates were found to vary across HLA loci, with the most associated TCRs seen for DRB1 alleles and the fewest for HLA-C alleles. Assigning TCR associations to individual alleles was difficult when HLA alleles, especially DR and DQ, strongly co-occurred. A cluster of highly shared sequence variants was judged likely to be a technical artifact of the sequencing pipeline. According to a later analysis, most CMV-associated TCR beta chains appeared to be HLA-restricted, and the HLA associations seemed to be driven largely by CMV exposure. In a later analysis, 16,951 TCR beta sequences were associated with specific HLA alleles at a false discovery rate of 0.05. Immune exposure information for the cohort was limited to CMV serostatus. Because counts were too low, some 16 rarely observed V segments, including chromosome 9 orphons, were excluded from the earlier analysis of fewer than 650 of the donors. Linkage disequilibrium might explain the correlated functional status among segregating V segments, but an unknown experimental factor could not be excluded. An earlier analysis of 587 of the donors showed that most TCR beta V segments appeared in productive rearrangements either about 90% or about 30% of the time, which broadly matched IMGT annotations. In vitro tests confirmed that a few of the cytomegalovirus-associated TCR beta chains recognize cytomegalovirus antigens. An association between a missense DCLRE1C variant and V-gene and J-gene trimming of TCR beta chains was found in a later genetic analysis and replicated in an independent cohort. Cytomegalovirus status was reported to be diagnosed by the classifier with high specificity and sensitivity in both the original and validation cohorts. The cohort was sequenced for TCR beta chains only, and without alpha or paired-chain data the features that could be detected were limited. A further reported finding was that TCR beta sequences accurately predicted the HLA-A and HLA-B alleles for most subjects in the first cohort. Because HLA typing was missing for some donors at each locus, association tests included only the typed subset.

This clone appeared once. Its target antigen remains unknown. No clone much larger than this one lies a single base away; base qualities are absent. The cohort was made up of several hundred healthy bone marrow donors. Cohort members were all nominally healthy when sampled, although unrecorded immune exposures were likely present. The donor was CMV seronegative and was included in the group of over 300 seronegative cohort members. A peripheral blood sample was collected from each donor, and TCR beta sequencing was performed on peripheral blood mononuclear cells. The Qiagen DNeasy Blood Extraction Kit was used to extract genomic DNA from the blood cell samples. Receptor libraries were prepared by the immunoSEQ multiplex PCR assay. For the multiplex PCR, a mixture combining 60 forward primers for TCR Vbeta segments and 13 reverse primers for TCR Jbeta segments was used. The CDR3 region of rearranged TCR beta genes was amplified from genomic DNA with a multiplex PCR assay. The Illumina HiSeq System was used to sequence the amplified TCR beta libraries as 87-base-pair reads. Regarding the original processing steps: Across the 670 or so repertoires, a later analysis counted 75 million to 90 million unique TCR beta chains, some 11 million of which were shared by at least two donors. Raw reads were error-corrected and collapsed into unique sequences with a nearest-neighbor algorithm that merged closely related sequences to remove PCR and sequencing errors. Alignment of CDR3 sequences to IMGT reference sequences was used to assign V, D and J gene segments. For a sequence to be retained, a match of at least six nucleotides was required to both a V gene segment and a J gene segment. A rearrangement counted as productive if the CDR3 had no stop codons and remained in frame with V and J, and every other rearrangement counted as non-productive. CDR3 was defined according to IMGT convention as the region running from the second conserved V-encoded cysteine to the conserved J-encoded phenylalanine. The earlier analysis of 550 to 650 of the donors excluded any sequence lacking an unambiguous match to a single V gene segment. An earlier analysis of 587 of the donors classified V segments as functional when productive rearrangements were above 56.7% and as segregating when the standard deviation between donors was above 5%. A statistical classification framework was developed to diagnose cytomegalovirus status using the catalog of TCR beta chain sequences. In a later analysis, V and J genes were assigned by comparing TCR nucleotide sequences against IMGT/GENE-DB human TR gene sequences. A later analysis assigned CDR3 sequences and most-parsimonious VDJ recombination scenarios with the TCRdist pipeline. A later analysis defined each TCR beta chain by its CDR3 amino acid sequence plus V-gene family, and excluded reads lacking a unique V-gene family. In a later analysis, approximately 590 highly shared, low-generation-probability nucleotide sequences were removed to address suspected cross-contamination and a sequencing artifact. A later analysis calculated a clonal expansion index for each public chain from normalized within-repertoire ranks of inferred template counts. Generation probabilities in a later analysis came from a VDJ recombination model fitted to out-of-frame rearrangements, and those results were checked against IGoR. A later analysis scored TCR-TCR, TCR-HLA and TCR-CMV co-occurrence with hypergeometric tests, applying a repertoire-size bias correction to TCR pairs. In a later analysis, false discovery rates were estimated by permuting HLA or CMV assignments 20 times. In a later analysis, co-occurring TCRs were grouped with DBSCAN, and TCRdist sequence similarity was added when clustering was performed within HLA-allele-positive subsets. Co-occurrence clustering excluded repertoires with fewer than 30,000 or more than 120,000 public chains, plus five with anomalous nucleotide sharing. The source is immuneACCESS, and TCRdb retained only in-frame sequences with V and J called. Part of the clones is not carried over; for the studies checked, unresolved V genes explain less than half of this, and the remainder is unexplained. From that table come the V and J calls and clone size; the DNA was used to work out D and trimming. The sample yields under 200,000 clones; around 85% were counted once. The top ten clonotypes cover 0.65% to 0.9% of the sample.

The CDR3 covers 14 residues, taking in both the cysteine and the phenylalanine. The DNA shown is the 42-base CDR3, in frame from base 1. The trim is 4 bases for V and 4 bases for J, with a gap of 12 bases between the germline ends. Based on the germline V gene, the CDR1 and CDR2 sequences are SGDLS and YYNGEE. The rearranged segments are TRBV9 and TRBJ1-5, and TRBD1 may be the D gene, going by 5 matching bases. Sample: PBMCs. This TCR was sampled from a woman in her twenties or thirties in good health and CMV-seronegative. The CDR3 region has the sequence CASSHGGANQPQHF. The DNA sequence is TGTGCCAGCAGCCACGGCGGGGCTAATCAGCCCCAGCATTTT. Joined to the reference TRBV9 and TRBJ1-5 proteins, this CDR3 gives the full variable domain: DSGVTQTPKHLITATGQRVTLRCSPRSGDLSVYWYQQSLDQGLQFLIQYYNGEERAKGNILERFSAQQFPDLHSELNLSSLELGDSALYFCASSHGGANQPQHFGDGTRLSIL.